This T cell receptor beta chain originates from a study of cytomegalovirus exposure and HLA in healthy donors (dated by TCRdb to 2017 to 2019). With regard to the full study: An earlier analysis of roughly 570 of the donors reported about 260 Gb of sequence data and around 110 million unique TCR beta sequences obtained from about 170 million T cells. An early release covering roughly 640 HLA-typed donors comprised approximately 290 gigabases of sequencing data and approximately 85 million unique TCR sequences. Of the approximately 370 genotyped donors, 70% to 90% were placed in the genetic ancestry cluster associated with self-reported Caucasian donors. The study was designed to test whether signatures of past pathogen exposure could be identified by cataloging public T cell receptors. The study used immunosequencing to profile the T cell repertoires of approximately 650 subjects and linked those repertoires to cytomegalovirus serostatus. Along with the approximately 620-subject first cohort, a separate validation cohort of over 90 different subjects was used. The study combined high-throughput TCR immunosequencing, statistical association of individual TCRs with disease status, and machine learning to predict cytomegalovirus infection status. To study patterns of TCR occurrence, a later analysis re-analyzed previously published TCR beta repertoires from several hundred donors and added high-resolution HLA genotyping. Rather than drawing on any new phenotypic data, the later analysis identified candidate immune exposures from TCR beta sequences and the way those sequences occurred across donors. To decide whether each TCR beta V gene segment behaved as functional or pseudogenic, an earlier analysis of some 540 of the donors relied on high-throughput TCR beta sequencing. Alongside the repertoire data, information on donor age, sex, ethnicity and CMV serostatus was compiled. A later genetic analysis took genome-wide SNP genotypes for about three fifths of the 666 donors and used that subset as a discovery cohort. Every repertoire in the discovery cohort had been generated on one and the same sequencing platform. Both class I and class II loci were covered by HLA typing, at four-digit resolution. Typing coverage differed by locus: A, B, C, DRB1 and DQB1 were typed in about 620-640 donors, DQA1 in approximately 520, DPA1 in 600 to 610, and DPB1 in around 440. Roughly five DR-DQ haplotypes were treated as single units for association and clustering because of strong linkage in the cohort. On average, 235,054 unique TCR beta nucleotide sequences were sequenced per donor among 300 to 500 genotyped donors of the cohort, with roughly 20% of those sequences being non-productive. The full study reports these points: According to a later analysis, most CMV-associated TCR beta chains appeared to be HLA-restricted, and the HLA associations seemed to be driven largely by CMV exposure. A group of highly shared sequence variants was considered likely to be a technical artifact of the sequencing pipeline. In a later genetic analysis, a missense DCLRE1C variant was associated with V-gene and J-gene trimming of TCR beta chains, and the association was replicated in an independent cohort. In this cohort, only TCR beta chains were sequenced, and detectable features were limited by the absence of alpha or paired-chain data. In a later genetic analysis, fewer N-insertions in productive TCRs were reported among donors in an Asian-associated ancestry cluster than the approximately 670-donor mean. In a later analysis, 16,951 TCR beta sequences were associated with specific HLA alleles at a false discovery rate of 0.05. Across donors, most TCR sequences were observed very rarely, whereas some public TCRs were present in many individuals. For the cohort, immune exposure information was limited to CMV serostatus. When HLA alleles, especially DR and DQ, strongly co-occurred, TCR associations were difficult to assign to individual alleles. The authors suggested that the approach could potentially be generalized to other disease states and immunological phenotypes. Presence/absence analyses assumed roughly uniform sequencing depth across donors, an assumption that may not hold. Because some donors lacked HLA typing at each locus, the association tests relied only on the typed subset. Cytomegalovirus status was reported to be diagnosed by the classifier with high specificity and sensitivity in both the original and validation cohorts. A further reported finding was that TCR beta sequences accurately predicted the HLA-A and HLA-B alleles for most subjects in the first cohort. Several of the top co-occurrence clusters appeared to be linked to parvovirus B19, influenza, CMV and Epstein-Barr virus, according to a later analysis. In an earlier analysis of about 540 of the donors, most TCR beta V segments were observed in productive rearrangements about 90% or about 30% of the time, broadly matching IMGT annotations. The study gave a list of 150 to 200 TCR beta chains associated with cytomegalovirus. In a later analysis, the rate of TCR association differed among HLA loci, with DRB1 alleles having the most associated TCRs and HLA-C alleles having the fewest. The 87-base-pair reads could not distinguish some IMGT-functional V segments, including TRBV6-2 and TRBV6-3, so those segments were excluded. Linkage disequilibrium might explain the correlated functional status among segregating V segments, but an unknown experimental factor could not be ruled out. Three of the identified cytomegalovirus-associated TCR beta chains were confirmed in vitro to be specific for cytomegalovirus antigens. The earlier analysis of approximately 560 of the donors excluded seventeen rarely observed V segments, including chromosome 9 orphons, because counts were too low. A later analysis found that HLA-associated TCR beta chains were more clonally expanded and had lower generation probabilities than equally common non-associated chains.

The cohort was made up of around 720 healthy bone marrow donors. Cohort members were all nominally healthy when sampled, although unrecorded immune exposures were likely present. Of the roughly 720 cohort members, around 290 had positive CMV serostatus and 350 to 450 had negative CMV serostatus, and CMV serostatus was not recorded for the donor. A peripheral blood sample was collected from each donor, and TCR beta sequencing was performed on peripheral blood mononuclear cells. Genomic DNA was extracted from the blood cell samples with the Qiagen DNeasy Blood Extraction Kit. Turning to this clone: Its antigen is currently not known. No per-base quality is available; no much larger clone lies one base away.

Libraries were prepared through the immunoSEQ multiplex PCR assay. For the multiplex PCR, a mixture combining 60 forward primers for TCR Vbeta segments and 13 reverse primers for TCR Jbeta segments was used. Amplification of the CDR3 region of rearranged TCR beta genes was performed with a multiplex PCR assay on genomic DNA. On the Illumina HiSeq System, the amplified TCR beta libraries were sequenced as 87-base-pair reads. The study's own analysis went as follows. In a later analysis, tens of millions of unique TCR beta chains were counted across the roughly 670 repertoires, and some 10 million of these chains were shared by at least two donors. A nearest-neighbor algorithm error-corrected the raw reads and collapsed the reads into unique sequences, merging closely related sequences to remove PCR and sequencing errors. CDR3 sequences were aligned to IMGT reference sequences to assign V, D and J gene segments. For a sequence to be retained, a match of at least six nucleotides to both a V gene segment and a J gene segment was required. A rearrangement was called productive if the CDR3 had no stop codons and remained in frame with V and J, and every other rearrangement was called non-productive. CDR3 was defined by IMGT convention, running from the second conserved V-encoded cysteine to the conserved J-encoded phenylalanine. Sequences without an unambiguous match to a single V gene segment were excluded from the earlier analysis of almost 600 of the donors. An earlier analysis of roughly 590 of the donors called V segments functional above 56.7% productive rearrangements and segregating when the between-donor standard deviation exceeded 5%. A statistical classification framework was developed to diagnose cytomegalovirus status using the catalog of TCR beta chain sequences. In a later analysis, TCR nucleotide sequences were compared against IMGT/GENE-DB human TR gene sequences so that V and J genes could be assigned. The TCRdist pipeline was used in a later analysis to assign CDR3 sequences and most-parsimonious VDJ recombination scenarios. In a later analysis, each TCR beta chain was defined by its CDR3 amino acid sequence together with its V-gene family, and reads without a unique V-gene family were excluded. As a way to deal with suspected cross-contamination and a sequencing artifact, a later analysis dropped 592 nucleotide sequences that were highly shared and had low generation probability. In a later analysis, a clonal expansion index for each public chain was calculated from normalized within-repertoire ranks of inferred template counts. In a later analysis, generation probabilities were computed with a VDJ recombination model fitted to out-of-frame rearrangements, and the resulting probabilities were checked against IGoR. A later analysis scored TCR-TCR, TCR-HLA and TCR-CMV co-occurrence with hypergeometric tests, applying a repertoire-size bias correction to TCR pairs. False discovery rates were estimated in a later analysis by permuting HLA or CMV assignments 20 times. A later analysis grouped co-occurring TCRs with DBSCAN, adding TCRdist sequence similarity when clustering within HLA-allele-positive subsets. For co-occurrence clustering, repertoires with fewer than 30,000 or more than 120,000 public chains were excluded, along with five repertoires with anomalous nucleotide sharing. The table was pulled from immuneACCESS by TCRdb, which kept in-frame rearrangements only. Such tables lose some clones; where checked, under half of the loss comes from unresolved V genes, and the rest has no known cause. V, J and clone size reflect that table, while D and trimming were determined from the DNA. The sample includes about 140,000 clones, with about four fifths observed a single time. Approximately 4.8% of the sample is in the top ten clones.

The CDR3 contains 16 residues, cysteine and phenylalanine counted. The entry retains the CDR3 DNA only, 48 bases that are in frame from base 1. The CDR1 and CDR2 encoded by the germline V gene are MRHNA and SNTAGT. Clipping removes 6 bases from V and 10 bases from J, with 10 as the unmatched junction base count. The receptor was derived from a man younger than 40 in good health. The sample taken for sequencing was PBMCs. The chain employs TRBV6-4 and TRBJ2-1; TRBD2 lines up with 15 middle nucleotides. The nucleotides are TGTGCCAGCAGGAGGACTAGCGGGAGGGGTGTGGGAGAGCAGTTCTTC. Its translation reads: CASRRTSGRGVGEQFF.